This section outlines one T cell receptor (beta chain) sequence together with its context. The sample is drawn from a study of blood T cell repertoires in COVID-19. The overall study: Spain, Italy and the United States supplied samples that represented acute and convalescent COVID-19. Sources were T cells, B-cell-depleted T cells, or PBMCs; the material itself was cDNA or gDNA.

Trimming at V came to 3 bases and at J to 4 bases, leaving 11 bases not matched to a gene. Germline V gives CDR1 SGHAT, CDR2 FQNNGV. The length of the CDR3 is 17 residues. In the authors' workflow: Quantification of nucleated cells was approximated via reference gene primer amplification. The assay was immunoSEQ multiplex PCR, and TCRdb's table has in-frame clones only and misses some. V and J calls and clone size come straight from that table; D and trimming were deduced from the DNA. The sample lists approximately 150,000 clones, roughly 84% occurring once. This receptor was taken from a man between 60 and 75 years old with acute or convalescent COVID-19. The chain combines TRBV11-2 with TRBJ2-1; TRBD2 aligns across 8 bases. The specimen was peripheral blood. This CDR3 is CASSFLVGAGGYNEQFF. The CDR3 nucleotides are TGTGCCAGCAGCTTCCTCGTCGGGGCGGGAGGTTACAATGAGCAGTTCTTC.